A selection of T cell receptor beta chains follows, all from one sample in a study of cytomegalovirus exposure and HLA in healthy donors. Assay used: immunoSEQ multiplex PCR; TCRdb lists only in-frame clones, some missing. The sample lists fewer than 250,000 clones; 75% to 90% were seen once. Sequenced input: PBMCs. The receptor source for this set is a boy aged 2 to 9 in good health and CMV-seronegative. CDR3s include the opening cysteine and the closing phenylalanine or tryptophan. The D gene is left open where the match is weak. Size is stated for part of the rows, as once, few or many counts, or as a class when the clone is expanded.

J	size	V	length	D	CDR3	DNA
TRBJ1-1	-	TRBV27	13	-	CASSLSDRGRAFF	TGTGCCAGCAGTTTATCGGATAGGGGGAGAGCTTTCTTT
TRBJ1-5	few	TRBV27	15	-	CASSLYRGSGQPQHF	TGTGCCAGCAGTTTGTATCGGGGATCGGGTCAGCCCCAGCATTTT
TRBJ1-4	-	TRBV15	14	-	CATSRVGAGEKLFF	TGTGCCACCAGCAGAGTGGGGGCGGGTGAAAAACTGTTTTTT
TRBJ2-1	-	TRBV28	16	TRBD2	CASTPGGASSYNEQFF	TGTGCCAGCACGCCGGGGGGGGCCAGCTCCTACAATGAGCAGTTCTTC
TRBJ1-1	-	TRBV10-3	16	-	CAISESTGGRHTEAFF	TGTGCCATCAGTGAGTCGACGGGGGGTAGGCACACTGAAGCTTTCTTT
TRBJ2-7	-	TRBV27	16	-	CASSFVLPGRSYEQYF	TGTGCCAGCAGTTTTGTGTTGCCGGGTCGCTCCTACGAGCAGTACTTC
TRBJ2-1	-	TRBV12-5	16	-	CASGLALPGSYNEQFF	TGTGCTAGTGGTTTGGCCCTTCCGGGCTCCTACAATGAGCAGTTCTTC
TRBJ2-7	few	TRBV5-1	13	-	CASSLQGFGEQYF	TGCGCCAGCAGCTTACAGGGCTTCGGGGAGCAGTACTTC
TRBJ2-7	-	TRBV18	16	TRBD1	CASSPTGGGPDYEQYF	TGTGCCAGCTCACCTACAGGGGGAGGCCCAGACTACGAGCAGTACTTC
TRBJ2-1	-	TRBV2	16	TRBD2	CASSEKLGLTYNEQFF	TGTGCCAGCAGTGAAAAACTGGGACTAACCTACAATGAGCAGTTCTTC
TRBJ2-3	-	TRBV7-9	15	TRBD2	CASSGQRERPDTQYF	TGTGCCAGCAGCGGGCAGCGGGAGCGTCCAGATACGCAGTATTTT
TRBJ1-2	-	TRBV19	16	TRBD1	CASSPERTGANYGYTF	TGTGCCAGTAGTCCGGAGAGGACAGGCGCCAACTATGGCTACACCTTC
TRBJ2-7	-	TRBV5-1	15	TRBD2	CASSLAASGPYEQYF	TGCGCCAGCAGCTTGGCGGCTAGCGGACCCTACGAGCAGTACTTC
TRBJ1-2	-	TRBV2	13	TRBD1	CASGNRQGYGYTF	TGTGCCAGCGGCAACCGACAGGGTTATGGCTACACCTTC
TRBJ1-5	-	TRBV28	11	-	CASTAGSPQHF	TGTGCCAGCACCGCGGGATCGCCCCAGCATTTT
TRBJ1-3	-	TRBV7-9	17	-	CASSSTHWESSGNTIYF	TGTGCCAGCAGTTCAACGCACTGGGAGAGCTCTGGAAACACCATATATTTT
TRBJ1-4	-	TRBV29-1	13	TRBD1	CSVLDRGNEKLFF	TGCAGCGTTCTGGACAGGGGGAATGAAAAACTGTTTTTT
TRBJ1-4	-	TRBV9	16	TRBD1	CASSAYQRTGIGKLFF	TGTGCCAGCAGCGCTTACCAACGGACAGGGATAGGAAAACTGTTTTTT
TRBJ2-5	-	TRBV25-1	15	-	CASSQNLAGGETQYF	TGTGCCAGCAGCCAGAATCTGGCCGGCGGAGAGACCCAGTACTTC
TRBJ1-1	-	TRBV4-1	15	-	CASTTTGGGPTEAFF	TGCGCCAGCACCACCACCGGGGGGGGGCCCACTGAAGCTTTCTTT
TRBJ2-7	-	TRBV21-1	16	-	CASTSSGIQSSYEQYF	TGTGCCAGCACCTCTAGCGGGATACAATCCTCCTACGAGCAGTACTTC
TRBJ1-1	few	TRBV6-1	13	TRBD1	CASSADRADQAFF	TGTGCCAGCAGTGCGGACAGGGCCGACCAAGCTTTCTTT
TRBJ2-1	-	TRBV28	15	TRBD2	CASNRELAGYNEQFF	TGTGCCAGCAATAGAGAACTAGCGGGCTACAATGAGCAGTTCTTC
TRBJ1-5	-	TRBV19	13	-	CASTGDLNQPQHF	TGTGCCAGTACAGGGGACCTAAATCAGCCCCAGCATTTT
TRBJ2-7	-	TRBV30	14	-	CAWSYLQRGNEQYF	TGTGCCTGGAGTTACCTACAGAGGGGGAACGAGCAGTACTTC
TRBJ2-2	-	TRBV30	12	-	CAWAPGTGELFF	TGTGCCTGGGCCCCGGGGACCGGGGAGCTGTTTTTT
TRBJ1-1	-	TRBV7-8	14	TRBD1	CASSARGQGPEAFF	TGTGCCAGCAGCGCCCGGGGACAGGGTCCTGAAGCTTTCTTT
TRBJ1-1	-	TRBV2	14	-	CASTEGLDSGEAFF	TGTGCCAGCACCGAAGGCCTGGACAGTGGGGAAGCTTTCTTT
TRBJ2-3	-	TRBV11-3	18	-	CASSLSRGLLYSTDTQYF	TGTGCCAGCAGCTTGAGCCGGGGACTCCTTTATAGCACAGATACGCAGTATTTT